This paragraph covers one T cell receptor (beta chain) sequence. Authors' analysis steps: Reference gene primer amplification yielded estimated nucleated cell counts. Some clones are missing from TCRdb's copy, which holds only in-frame ones; the method was immunoSEQ multiplex PCR. V and J calls and clone size come straight from that table; D and trimming were deduced from the DNA. The sample lists 60,000 to 80,000 clones; 86% were seen once. This record comes from a study of blood T cell repertoires in COVID-19. Looked up from germline, CDR1 is MNHEY and CDR2 is SVGAGI. This CDR3 has 14 amino acids. Trimming removed 5 bases from V and 0 bases from J, with 8 bases in between.

This TCR derives from a woman of 80 years or more with acute or convalescent COVID-19. The chain couples TRBV6-5 to TRBJ2-1; D gene uncertain. Sample: peripheral blood. The DNA for the CDR3 is TGTGCCAGCAGTAGATATAGCTCCTACAATGAGCAGTTCTTC. Protein: CASSRYSSYNEQFF.